This T cell receptor (beta chain) appears in the sequencing data of a study of CD4+ T cells in melanoma. Measured with immunoSEQ multiplex PCR; TCRdb has only the in-frame clones, and not every one. The sample includes some 5,800 clones, around 70% of them seen just once. The CDR3 runs 14 residues. Germline V gene sequence: CDR1 MNHEY, CDR2 SVGEGT. Trimming cost V 0 bases and J 6 bases, with 12 bases left between them. Sample: cells from a culture (not recorded whether cultured in vitro). This chain connects TRBV6-2 or TRBV6-3 to TRBJ2-7; D is perhaps TRBD1 (6 bases). The source of this sequence is a human donor with melanoma. The CDR3 spells CASSYSNRVGEQYF. CDR3 in DNA: TGTGCCAGCAGTTACTCGAACAGGGTTGGCGAGCAGTACTTC.